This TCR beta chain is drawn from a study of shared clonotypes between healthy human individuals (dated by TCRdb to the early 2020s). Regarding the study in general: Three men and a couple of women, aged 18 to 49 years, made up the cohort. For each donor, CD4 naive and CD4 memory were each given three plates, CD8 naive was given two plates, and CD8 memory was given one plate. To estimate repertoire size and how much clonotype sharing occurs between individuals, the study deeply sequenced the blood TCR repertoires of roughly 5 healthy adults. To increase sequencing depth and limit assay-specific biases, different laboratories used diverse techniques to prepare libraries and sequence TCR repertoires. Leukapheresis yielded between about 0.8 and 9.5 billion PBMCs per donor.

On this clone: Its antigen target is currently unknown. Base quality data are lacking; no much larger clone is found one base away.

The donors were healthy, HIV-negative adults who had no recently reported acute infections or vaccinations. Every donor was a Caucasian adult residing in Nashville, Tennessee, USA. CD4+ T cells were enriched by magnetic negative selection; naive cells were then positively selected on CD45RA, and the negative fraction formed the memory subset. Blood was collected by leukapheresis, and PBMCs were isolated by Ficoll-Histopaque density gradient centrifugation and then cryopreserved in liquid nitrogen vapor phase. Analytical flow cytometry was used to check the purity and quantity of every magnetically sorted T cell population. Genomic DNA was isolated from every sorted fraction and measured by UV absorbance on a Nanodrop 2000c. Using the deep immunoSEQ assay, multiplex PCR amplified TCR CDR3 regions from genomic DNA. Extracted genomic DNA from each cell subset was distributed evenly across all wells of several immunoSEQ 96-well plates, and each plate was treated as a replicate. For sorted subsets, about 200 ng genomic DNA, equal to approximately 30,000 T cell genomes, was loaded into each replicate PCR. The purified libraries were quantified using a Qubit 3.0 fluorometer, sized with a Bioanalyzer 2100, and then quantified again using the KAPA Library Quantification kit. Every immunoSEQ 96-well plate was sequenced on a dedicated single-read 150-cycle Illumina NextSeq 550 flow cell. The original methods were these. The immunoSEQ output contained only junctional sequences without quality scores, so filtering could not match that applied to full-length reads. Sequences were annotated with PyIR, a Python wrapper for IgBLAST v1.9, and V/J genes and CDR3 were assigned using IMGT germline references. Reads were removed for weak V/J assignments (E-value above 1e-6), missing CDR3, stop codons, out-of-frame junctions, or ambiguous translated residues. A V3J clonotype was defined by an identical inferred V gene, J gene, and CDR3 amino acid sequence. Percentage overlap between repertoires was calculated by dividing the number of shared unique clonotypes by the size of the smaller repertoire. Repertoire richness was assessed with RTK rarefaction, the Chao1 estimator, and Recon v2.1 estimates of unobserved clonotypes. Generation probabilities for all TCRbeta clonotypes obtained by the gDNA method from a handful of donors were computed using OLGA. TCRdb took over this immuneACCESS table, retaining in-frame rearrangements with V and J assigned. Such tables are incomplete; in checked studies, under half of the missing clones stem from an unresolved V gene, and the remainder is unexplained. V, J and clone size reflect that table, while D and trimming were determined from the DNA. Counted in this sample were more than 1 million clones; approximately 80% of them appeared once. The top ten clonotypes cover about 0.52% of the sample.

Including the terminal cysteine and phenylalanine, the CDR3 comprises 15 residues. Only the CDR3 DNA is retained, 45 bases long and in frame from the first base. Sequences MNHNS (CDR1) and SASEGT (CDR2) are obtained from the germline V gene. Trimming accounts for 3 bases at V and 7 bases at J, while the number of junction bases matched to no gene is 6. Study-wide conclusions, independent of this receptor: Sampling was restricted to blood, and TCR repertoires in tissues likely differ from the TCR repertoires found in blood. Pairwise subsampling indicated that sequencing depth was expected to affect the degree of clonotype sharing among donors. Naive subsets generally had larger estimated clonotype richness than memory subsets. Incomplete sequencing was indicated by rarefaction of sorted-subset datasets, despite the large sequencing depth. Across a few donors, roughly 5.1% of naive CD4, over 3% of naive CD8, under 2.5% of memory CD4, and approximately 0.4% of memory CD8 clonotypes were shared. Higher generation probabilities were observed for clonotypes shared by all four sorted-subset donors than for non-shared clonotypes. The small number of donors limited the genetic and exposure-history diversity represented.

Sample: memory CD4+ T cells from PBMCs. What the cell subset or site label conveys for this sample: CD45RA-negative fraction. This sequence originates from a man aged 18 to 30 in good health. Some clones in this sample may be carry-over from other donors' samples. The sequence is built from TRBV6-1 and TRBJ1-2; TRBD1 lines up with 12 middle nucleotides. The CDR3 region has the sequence CASSDRDRGLSGYTF. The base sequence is TGTGCCAGCAGTGACCGGGACAGGGGGCTTAGTGGCTACACCTTC.